These T cell receptor beta chains were read from a single sample in a study of blood T cell repertoires in COVID-19. Clones were sequenced by immunoSEQ multiplex PCR, and TCRdb holds only the in-frame ones, with some missing. The profile shows around 92,000 clones, 85% to 90% of them singletons. The source material was peripheral blood. These receptors came from a woman in her sixties or seventies in a cohort sampled during active or convalescent COVID-19. Each CDR3 is given without its conserved first and last residue. Only part of the rows carry a size: once, few, many, or a class if the clone is expanded.

clone size: -
J gene: TRBJ2-1
V gene: TRBV29-1
CDR3 protein: SGGGLAGGWSSYNEQF

clone size: -
J gene: TRBJ2-3
V gene: TRBV5-1
CDR3 protein: ASSFGRGGHSTDTQY

clone size: -
J gene: TRBJ2-2
V gene: TRBV5-1
CDR3 protein: ASSKDRVNTGELF

clone size: -
J gene: TRBJ1-4
V gene: TRBV19
CDR3 protein: ASKNGRDVNEKLF

clone size: -
J gene: TRBJ2-5
V gene: TRBV6-5
CDR3 protein: ASSPGVQETQY

clone size: -
J gene: TRBJ2-7
V gene: TRBV6-6
CDR3 protein: ASSYQGNEQY

clone size: once
J gene: TRBJ2-5
V gene: TRBV6-5
CDR3 protein: ASSYSGGQRETQY

clone size: -
J gene: TRBJ2-3
V gene: TRBV29-1
CDR3 protein: SVEDFAGAPDTQY

clone size: -
J gene: TRBJ1-1
V gene: TRBV10-3
CDR3 protein: AIRMEAGEAF

clone size: few
J gene: TRBJ1-2
V gene: TRBV11-1
CDR3 protein: ASSLNPGSYGYT

clone size: -
J gene: TRBJ1-1
V gene: TRBV28
CDR3 protein: ASNGGVDTEAF

clone size: -
J gene: TRBJ2-4
V gene: TRBV18
CDR3 protein: ASSPVSGNIQY

clone size: once
J gene: TRBJ2-5
V gene: TRBV2
CDR3 protein: ASSAGLLETQY

clone size: few
J gene: TRBJ2-3
V gene: TRBV10-3
CDR3 protein: ATRDSGSSADTQY

clone size: -
J gene: TRBJ1-2
V gene: TRBV5-1
CDR3 protein: ASSTGTGDYGYT

clone size: -
J gene: TRBJ1-4
V gene: TRBV10-1
CDR3 protein: AKSKKGAPNEKLF

clone size: -
J gene: TRBJ2-7
V gene: TRBV15
CDR3 protein: ATSRDGTSGMGEQY